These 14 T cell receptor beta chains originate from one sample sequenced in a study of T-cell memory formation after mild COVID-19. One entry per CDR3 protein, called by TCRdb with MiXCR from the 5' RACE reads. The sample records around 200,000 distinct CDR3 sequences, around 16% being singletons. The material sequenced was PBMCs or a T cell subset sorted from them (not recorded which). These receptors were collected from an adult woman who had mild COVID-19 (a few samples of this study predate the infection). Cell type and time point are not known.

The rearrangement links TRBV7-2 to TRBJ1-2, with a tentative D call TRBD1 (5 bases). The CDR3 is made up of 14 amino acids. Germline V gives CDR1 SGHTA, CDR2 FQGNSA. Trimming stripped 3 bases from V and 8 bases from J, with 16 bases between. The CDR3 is CASSLGQGRAGYTF. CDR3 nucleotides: TGTGCCAGCAGCTTGGGGCAGGGTAGGGCCGGCTACACCTTC.

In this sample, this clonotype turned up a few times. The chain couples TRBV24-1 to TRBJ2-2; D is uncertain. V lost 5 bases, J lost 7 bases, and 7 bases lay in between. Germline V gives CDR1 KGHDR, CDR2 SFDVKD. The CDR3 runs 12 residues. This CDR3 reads CATSGPYGELFF. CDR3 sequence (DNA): TGTGCCACCAGTGGGCCTTACGGGGAGCTGTTTTTT.

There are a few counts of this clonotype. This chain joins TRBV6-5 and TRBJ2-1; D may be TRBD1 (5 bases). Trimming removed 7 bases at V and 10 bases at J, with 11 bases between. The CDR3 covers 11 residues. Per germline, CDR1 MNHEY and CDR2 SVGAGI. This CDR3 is CASMVSGEQFF. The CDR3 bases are TGTGCCAGCATGGTTTCAGGGGAGCAGTTCTTC.

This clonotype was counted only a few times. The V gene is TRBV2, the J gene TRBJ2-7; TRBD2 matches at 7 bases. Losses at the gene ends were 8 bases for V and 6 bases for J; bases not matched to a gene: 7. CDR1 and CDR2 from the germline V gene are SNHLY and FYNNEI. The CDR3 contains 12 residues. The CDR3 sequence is CASRGDGGEQYF. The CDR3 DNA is TGTGCCAGCCGGGGGGACGGGGGCGAGCAGTACTTC.

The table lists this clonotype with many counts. The CDR3 loop is CSVSRDRGDTQYF. CDR3 nucleotide sequence: TGCAGCGTTTCCCGTGACAGGGGAGATACGCAGTATTTT. The chain combines TRBV29-1 with TRBJ2-3; 8 bases are a match to TRBD1. The germline V gene has CDR1 SQVTM and CDR2 ANQGSEA. Trimming took 5 bases from V and 5 from J; bases not matched to a gene: 6. This CDR3 is built from 13 residues.

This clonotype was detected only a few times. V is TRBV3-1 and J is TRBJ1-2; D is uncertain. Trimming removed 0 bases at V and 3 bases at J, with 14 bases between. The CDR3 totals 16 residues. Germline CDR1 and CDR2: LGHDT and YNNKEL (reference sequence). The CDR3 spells CASSQERTAGDYGYTF. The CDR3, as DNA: TGTGCCAGCAGCCAAGAACGAACAGCTGGTGACTATGGCTACACCTTC. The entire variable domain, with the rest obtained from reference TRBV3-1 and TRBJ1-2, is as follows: DTAVSQTPKYLVTQMGNDKSIKCEQNLGHDTMYWYKQDSKKFLKIMFSYNNKELIINETVPNRFSPKSPDKAHLNLHINSLELGDSAVYFCASSQERTAGDYGYTFGSGTRLTVV.

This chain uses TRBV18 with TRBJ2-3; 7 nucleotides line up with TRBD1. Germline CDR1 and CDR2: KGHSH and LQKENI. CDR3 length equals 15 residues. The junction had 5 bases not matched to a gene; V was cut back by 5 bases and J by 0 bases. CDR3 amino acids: CASSGGQSSTDTQYF. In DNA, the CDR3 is TGTGCCAGCTCAGGGGGACAGTCCAGCACAGATACGCAGTATTTT.

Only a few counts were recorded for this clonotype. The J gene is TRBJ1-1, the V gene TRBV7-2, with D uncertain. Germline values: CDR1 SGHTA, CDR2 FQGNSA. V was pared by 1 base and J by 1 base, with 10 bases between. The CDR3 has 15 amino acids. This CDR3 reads CASSLGGTGNTEAFF. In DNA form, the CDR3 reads TGTGCCAGCAGCTTAGGAGGAACGGGGAACACTGAAGCTTTCTTT.

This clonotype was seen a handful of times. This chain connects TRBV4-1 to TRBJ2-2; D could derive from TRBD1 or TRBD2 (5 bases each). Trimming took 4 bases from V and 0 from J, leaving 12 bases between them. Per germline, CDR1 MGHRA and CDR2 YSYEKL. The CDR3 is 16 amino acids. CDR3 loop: CASSLGTAANTGELFF. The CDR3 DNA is TGCGCCAGCAGCCTTGGGACGGCCGCGAACACCGGGGAGCTGTTTTTT.

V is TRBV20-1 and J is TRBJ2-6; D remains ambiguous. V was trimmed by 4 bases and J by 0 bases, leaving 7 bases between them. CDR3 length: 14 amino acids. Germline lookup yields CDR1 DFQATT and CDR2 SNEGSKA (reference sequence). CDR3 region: CSATGDSGANVLTF. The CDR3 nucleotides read TGCAGTGCTACAGGTGACTCTGGGGCCAACGTCCTGACTTTC.

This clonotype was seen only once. The CDR3 DNA follows: TGCAGCGTCCCTGCCAACGGTCTTTCAGAGACCCAGTACTTC. Translating it yields CSVPANGLSETQYF. This chain joins TRBV29-1 and TRBJ2-5; no firm D call. The CDR3 covers 14 residues. Trimming removed 6 bases at V and 4 bases at J, with 18 bases between. CDR1 and CDR2 from the germline V gene are SQVTM and ANQGSEA.

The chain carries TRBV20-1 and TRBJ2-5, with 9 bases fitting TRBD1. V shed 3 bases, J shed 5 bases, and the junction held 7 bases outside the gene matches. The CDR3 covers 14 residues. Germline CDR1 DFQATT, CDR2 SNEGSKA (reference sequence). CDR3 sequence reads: CSASSGQGRETQYF. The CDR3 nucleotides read TGCAGTGCTAGTTCTGGACAGGGGAGGGAGACCCAGTACTTC.

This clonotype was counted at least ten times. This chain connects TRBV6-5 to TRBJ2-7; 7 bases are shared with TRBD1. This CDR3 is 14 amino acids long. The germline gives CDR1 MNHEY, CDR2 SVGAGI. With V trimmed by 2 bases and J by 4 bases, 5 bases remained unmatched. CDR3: CASSYRGGVYEQYF. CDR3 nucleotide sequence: TGTGCCAGCAGTTACAGAGGGGGCGTTTACGAGCAGTACTTC.

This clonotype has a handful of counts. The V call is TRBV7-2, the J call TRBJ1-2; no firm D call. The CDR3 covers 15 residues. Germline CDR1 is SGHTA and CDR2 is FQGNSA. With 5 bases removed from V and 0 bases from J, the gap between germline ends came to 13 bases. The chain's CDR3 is CASSPRLGANYGYTF. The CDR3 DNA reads TGTGCCAGCAGCCCCAGACTGGGAGCTAACTATGGCTACACCTTC.